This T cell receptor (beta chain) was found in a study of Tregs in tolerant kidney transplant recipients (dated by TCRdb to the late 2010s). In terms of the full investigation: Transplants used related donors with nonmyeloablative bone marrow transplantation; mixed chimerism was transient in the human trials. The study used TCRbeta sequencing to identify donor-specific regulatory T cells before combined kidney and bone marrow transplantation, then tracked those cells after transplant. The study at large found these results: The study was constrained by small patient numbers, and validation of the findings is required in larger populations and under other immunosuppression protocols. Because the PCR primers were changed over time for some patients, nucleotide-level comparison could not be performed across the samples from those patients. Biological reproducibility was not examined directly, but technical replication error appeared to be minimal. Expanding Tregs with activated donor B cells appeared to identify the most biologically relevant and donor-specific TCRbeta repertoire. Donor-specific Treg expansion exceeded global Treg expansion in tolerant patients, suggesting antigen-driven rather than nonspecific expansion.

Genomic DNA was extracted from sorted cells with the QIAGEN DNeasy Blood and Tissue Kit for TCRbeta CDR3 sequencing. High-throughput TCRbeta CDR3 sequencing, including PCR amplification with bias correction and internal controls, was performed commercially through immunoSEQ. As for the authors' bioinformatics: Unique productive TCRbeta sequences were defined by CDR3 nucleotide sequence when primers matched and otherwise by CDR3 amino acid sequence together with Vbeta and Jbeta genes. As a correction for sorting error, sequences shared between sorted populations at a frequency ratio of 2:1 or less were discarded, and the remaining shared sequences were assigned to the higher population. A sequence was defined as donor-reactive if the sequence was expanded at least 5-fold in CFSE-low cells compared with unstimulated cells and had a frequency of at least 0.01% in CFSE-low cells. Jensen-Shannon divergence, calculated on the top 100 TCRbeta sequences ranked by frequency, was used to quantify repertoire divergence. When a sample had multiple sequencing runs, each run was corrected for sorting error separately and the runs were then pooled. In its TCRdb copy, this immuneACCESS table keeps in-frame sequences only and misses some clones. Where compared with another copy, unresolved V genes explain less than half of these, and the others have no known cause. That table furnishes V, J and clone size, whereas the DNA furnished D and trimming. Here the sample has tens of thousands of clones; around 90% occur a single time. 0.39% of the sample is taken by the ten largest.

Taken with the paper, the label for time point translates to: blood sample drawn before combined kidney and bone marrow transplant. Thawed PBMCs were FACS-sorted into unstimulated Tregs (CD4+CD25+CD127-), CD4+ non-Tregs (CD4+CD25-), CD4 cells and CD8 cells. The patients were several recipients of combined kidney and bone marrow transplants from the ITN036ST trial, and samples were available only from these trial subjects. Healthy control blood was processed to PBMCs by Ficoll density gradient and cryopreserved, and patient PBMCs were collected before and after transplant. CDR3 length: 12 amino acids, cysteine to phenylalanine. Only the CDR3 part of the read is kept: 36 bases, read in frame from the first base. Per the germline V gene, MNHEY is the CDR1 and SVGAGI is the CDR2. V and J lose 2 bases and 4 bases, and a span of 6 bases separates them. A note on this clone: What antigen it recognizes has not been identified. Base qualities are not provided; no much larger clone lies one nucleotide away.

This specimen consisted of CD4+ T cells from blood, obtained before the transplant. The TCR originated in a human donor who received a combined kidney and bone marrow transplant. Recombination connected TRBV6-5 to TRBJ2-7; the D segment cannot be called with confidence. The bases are TGTGCCAGCAGTTACGAGCTATACGAGCAGTACTTC. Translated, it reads CASSYELYEQYF.